This T cell receptor (beta chain) was obtained from a study of OX40 agonist ivuxolimab in advanced cancers. Study in general: In this trial design, patients received ivuxolimab intravenously at 0.01 to 10 mg/kg every 2 weeks.

Comment on this clone: Its specificity is not known.

Study findings and constraints: Circulating CD4+ and CD8+ T cells showed clonal expansion by week 6 at 0.1 to 3.0 mg/kg. Among T cells, CD8+ cells averaged more expanded clones than CD4+ cells. Low clonal expansion, among the lowest seen, marked partial responders at 0.1-3.0 mg/kg.

Method: immunoSEQ multiplex PCR; TCRdb's copy keeps in-frame clones and lacks some. This table holds about 96,000 clones, 70% to 85% found once. V lost 4 bases and J lost 4, with 10 bases in between. CDR1 is SGHNT, CDR2 YYREEE, per germline (reference sequence). The CDR3 loop spans 13 amino acids. The TCR originated in an adult with an advanced solid tumor such as melanoma, head and neck, liver or kidney cancer. The sample consisted of CD4+ or CD8+ T cells sorted from blood, taken in a trial of the OX40 agonist ivuxolimab. V and J are TRBV5-4 and TRBJ2-3; D unresolved. CDR3 loop: CASSLNPSDTQYF. As DNA, the CDR3 is TGTGCCAGCAGCCTAAACCCATCAGATACGCAGTATTTT.